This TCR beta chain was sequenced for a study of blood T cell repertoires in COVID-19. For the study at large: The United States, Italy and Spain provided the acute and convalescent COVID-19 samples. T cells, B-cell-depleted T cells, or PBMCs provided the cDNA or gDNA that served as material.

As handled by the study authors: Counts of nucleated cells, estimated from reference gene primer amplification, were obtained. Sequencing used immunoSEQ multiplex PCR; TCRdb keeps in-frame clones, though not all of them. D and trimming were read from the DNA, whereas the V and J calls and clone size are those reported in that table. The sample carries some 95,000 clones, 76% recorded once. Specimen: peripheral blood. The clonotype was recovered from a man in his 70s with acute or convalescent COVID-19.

The CDR3 loop reads CASNVRGSEQYF. The CDR3 bases are TGTGCCAGTAACGTGAGGGGGAGCGAGCAGTACTTC. The chain carries TRBV19 and TRBJ2-7; D is possibly TRBD1 (6 bases). The CDR3 extends over 12 amino acids. Germline V gene lookup returns CDR1 LNHDA and CDR2 SQIVND (reference sequence). V lost 7 bases and J lost 6, with 13 bases in between.